A selection of T cell receptor beta chains follows, all from one sample in a study of blood T cell repertoires in COVID-19. Here immunoSEQ multiplex PCR was the method, and the copy in TCRdb shows in-frame clones only, minus some. The sample holds about 98,000 clones, approximately 82% seen once. The sample taken for sequencing was peripheral blood. The origin of the receptors is a man aged 65-85 years with active or convalescent COVID-19. Each CDR3 is given with its conserved first and last residue. A D gene is named only where the DNA matches it firmly. Some rows have no size entry. The others give once, few or many, or a class for an expanded clone.

d_gene: .
len: 15
abundance: .
j_gene: TRBJ2-5
v_gene: TRBV6-2/TRBV6-3
CDR3nt: TGTGCCAGCAGTAAGGGGGGGGGAGGACAAGAGACCCAGTACTTC
CDR3aa: CASSKGGGGQETQYF

d_gene: TRBD1
len: 14
abundance: .
j_gene: TRBJ1-6
v_gene: TRBV30
CDR3nt: TGTGCCTGGATGACCGGGACAGGGCGGTCACCCCTCCACTTT
CDR3aa: CAWMTGTGRSPLHF

d_gene: .
len: 13
abundance: .
j_gene: TRBJ1-5
v_gene: TRBV30
CDR3nt: TGTGCCTGGAGTGAGGACCCAGGGGAGACCCAGCATTTT
CDR3aa: CAWSEDPGETQHF

d_gene: .
len: 13
abundance: .
j_gene: TRBJ2-1
v_gene: TRBV28
CDR3nt: TGTGCCAGCATTGGGGGCTTCTACAATGAGCAGTTCTTC
CDR3aa: CASIGGFYNEQFF

d_gene: TRBD1
len: 14
abundance: few
j_gene: TRBJ1-2
v_gene: TRBV29-1
CDR3nt: TGCAGCGTTGGATTCCGGGACAGGGTCTATGGCTACACCTTC
CDR3aa: CSVGFRDRVYGYTF

d_gene: TRBD2
len: 15
abundance: .
j_gene: TRBJ2-1
v_gene: TRBV6-5
CDR3nt: TGTGCCAGCAGTTATACTAGCGGGGGAAACAATGAGCAGTTCTTC
CDR3aa: CASSYTSGGNNEQFF

d_gene: TRBD1
len: 16
abundance: .
j_gene: TRBJ2-5
v_gene: TRBV9
CDR3nt: TGTGCCAGCAGCAAACAGGGAACAGGGGTTCAAGAGACCCAGTACTTC
CDR3aa: CASSKQGTGVQETQYF

d_gene: .
len: 13
abundance: .
j_gene: TRBJ1-2
v_gene: TRBV29-1
CDR3nt: TGCAGCGTTGCATACCTAGGCAGGGCTGGCTACACCTTC
CDR3aa: CSVAYLGRAGYTF

d_gene: .
len: 12
abundance: .
j_gene: TRBJ2-1
v_gene: TRBV18
CDR3nt: TGTGCCAGCTCACCAGTGGGGCATGAGCAGTTCTTC
CDR3aa: CASSPVGHEQFF

d_gene: TRBD1
len: 15
abundance: .
j_gene: TRBJ1-5
v_gene: TRBV2
CDR3nt: TGTGCCAGCACCGGACAGGGAAATAGCAATCAGCCCCAGCATTTT
CDR3aa: CASTGQGNSNQPQHF

d_gene: .
len: 11
abundance: .
j_gene: TRBJ2-7
v_gene: TRBV29-1
CDR3nt: TGCAGCGTTGTCCGAGGGCACGAGCAGTACTTC
CDR3aa: CSVVRGHEQYF

d_gene: .
len: 13
abundance: .
j_gene: TRBJ2-7
v_gene: TRBV11-2
CDR3nt: TGTGCCAGCAGCGCGGGGTTCCCGGACGAGCAGTACTTC
CDR3aa: CASSAGFPDEQYF

d_gene: .
len: 13
abundance: .
j_gene: TRBJ2-1
v_gene: TRBV19
CDR3nt: TGTGCCAGTAGTATCCCCCACGGGAATGAGCAGTTCTTC
CDR3aa: CASSIPHGNEQFF

d_gene: TRBD1
len: 16
abundance: .
j_gene: TRBJ1-2
v_gene: TRBV7-9
CDR3nt: TGTGCCAGCAGCTTACCGACAGGGGGATCGTCCTATGGCTACACCTTC
CDR3aa: CASSLPTGGSSYGYTF

d_gene: TRBD2
len: 16
abundance: .
j_gene: TRBJ2-1
v_gene: TRBV7-2
CDR3nt: TGTGCCAGCAGCTTATGGACTAGCGGGTCCTACAATGAGCAGTTCTTC
CDR3aa: CASSLWTSGSYNEQFF

d_gene: .
len: 16
abundance: .
j_gene: TRBJ2-2
v_gene: TRBV4-3
CDR3nt: TGCGCCAGCAGCGCCCAGGGGGGACTGAACACCGGGGAGCTGTTTTTT
CDR3aa: CASSAQGGLNTGELFF

d_gene: TRBD2
len: 15
abundance: large
j_gene: TRBJ2-3
v_gene: TRBV6-5
CDR3nt: TGTGCCAGCAGTTATTCCGGGACTAGAACAGATACGCAGTATTTT
CDR3aa: CASSYSGTRTDTQYF

d_gene: .
len: 15
abundance: .
j_gene: TRBJ1-1
v_gene: TRBV21-1
CDR3nt: TGTGCCAGCAGCGCTCTCTTAGGGGGAGTACCTGAAGCTTTCTTT
CDR3aa: CASSALLGGVPEAFF

d_gene: .
len: 13
abundance: .
j_gene: TRBJ2-7
v_gene: TRBV5-1
CDR3nt: TGCGCCAGCAAGTTGAGGATAGGCTACGAGCAGTACTTC
CDR3aa: CASKLRIGYEQYF

d_gene: TRBD2
len: 17
abundance: .
j_gene: TRBJ2-3
v_gene: TRBV13
CDR3nt: TGTGCCAGCAGCCCACGGGGCGGGGGGCCAAGGTCAGATACGCAGTATTTT
CDR3aa: CASSPRGGGPRSDTQYF

d_gene: .
len: 14
abundance: .
j_gene: TRBJ2-7
v_gene: TRBV19
CDR3nt: TGTGCCAGTAAGGACAGGGCGGGGGTCTACGAGCAGTACTTC
CDR3aa: CASKDRAGVYEQYF

d_gene: .
len: 16
abundance: .
j_gene: TRBJ1-6
v_gene: TRBV9
CDR3nt: TGTGCCAGCAGCGTAGGACGACAGACGTATAATTCACCCCTCCACTTT
CDR3aa: CASSVGRQTYNSPLHF

d_gene: .
len: 11
abundance: .
j_gene: TRBJ2-3
v_gene: TRBV11-2
CDR3nt: TGTGCCAGCAGCCTGGGCGATACGCAGTATTTT
CDR3aa: CASSLGDTQYF

d_gene: .
len: 16
abundance: .
j_gene: TRBJ2-7
v_gene: TRBV12-2
CDR3nt: TGTGCAAGTCGCTTAGGTGGGACTAGCGAATCCTACGAGCAGTACTTC
CDR3aa: CASRLGGTSESYEQYF

d_gene: .
len: 11
abundance: once
j_gene: TRBJ1-2
v_gene: TRBV2
CDR3nt: TGTGCCAGCAGTGCGCAGGGGGGCTACACCTTC
CDR3aa: CASSAQGGYTF

d_gene: .
len: 11
abundance: .
j_gene: TRBJ1-1
v_gene: TRBV7-9
CDR3nt: TGTGCCAGCAGCCGAACAGGTGAAGCTTTCTTT
CDR3aa: CASSRTGEAFF

d_gene: TRBD1
len: 15
abundance: .
j_gene: TRBJ1-5
v_gene: TRBV27
CDR3nt: TGTGCCAGCAGTTCCAACAGGGGGCGAGGGCAGCCCCAGCATTTT
CDR3aa: CASSSNRGRGQPQHF

d_gene: .
len: 12
abundance: .
j_gene: TRBJ1-1
v_gene: TRBV21-1
CDR3nt: TGTGCCAGCAGACCCGGGACAGATGAAGCTTTCTTT
CDR3aa: CASRPGTDEAFF

d_gene: .
len: 14
abundance: .
j_gene: TRBJ1-3
v_gene: TRBV30
CDR3nt: TGTGCCCTAATTAGGGGCAGCTCTGGAAACACCATATATTTT
CDR3aa: CALIRGSSGNTIYF

d_gene: TRBD1
len: 14
abundance: .
j_gene: TRBJ2-7
v_gene: TRBV7-8
CDR3nt: TGTGCCAGCAGCTTGAGGGACAGCTCCTACGAGCAGTACTTC
CDR3aa: CASSLRDSSYEQYF

d_gene: .
len: 17
abundance: few
j_gene: TRBJ1-6
v_gene: TRBV3-1/TRBV3-2
CDR3nt: TGTGCCAGCAGCCAAGTTGGGGGGGTCTCCTATAATTCACCCCTCCACTTT
CDR3aa: CASSQVGGVSYNSPLHF

d_gene: TRBD2
len: 16
abundance: few
j_gene: TRBJ2-3
v_gene: TRBV24-1
CDR3nt: TGTGCCACCAGTGATCCCAAGCGGGGGGGCATAAATACGCAGTATTTT
CDR3aa: CATSDPKRGGINTQYF

d_gene: TRBD1
len: 14
abundance: .
j_gene: TRBJ2-7
v_gene: TRBV15
CDR3nt: TGTGCCACCAGATCCGCAGGGGGTCCCTACGAGCAGTACTTC
CDR3aa: CATRSAGGPYEQYF

d_gene: .
len: 15
abundance: .
j_gene: TRBJ1-2
v_gene: TRBV18
CDR3nt: TGTGCCAGCTCACCCAATCCCCAGGGAGGGGATGGCTACACCTTC
CDR3aa: CASSPNPQGGDGYTF

d_gene: TRBD2
len: 15
abundance: few
j_gene: TRBJ2-3
v_gene: TRBV11-2
CDR3nt: TGTGCCAGCAGCCCCGGCGCGGGGGGCGGGGATACGCAGTATTTT
CDR3aa: CASSPGAGGGDTQYF

d_gene: .
len: 16
abundance: .
j_gene: TRBJ2-1
v_gene: TRBV9
CDR3nt: TGTGCCAGCAGCATGAGAGGGGGTTCTAGCTACAATGAGCAGTTCTTC
CDR3aa: CASSMRGGSSYNEQFF

d_gene: TRBD2
len: 16
abundance: .
j_gene: TRBJ2-1
v_gene: TRBV25-1
CDR3nt: TGTGCCAGCAGTATCGTGGGACTATACTTTTACAATGAGCAGTTCTTC
CDR3aa: CASSIVGLYFYNEQFF

d_gene: .
len: 14
abundance: .
j_gene: TRBJ1-1
v_gene: TRBV2
CDR3nt: TGTGCCAGCTCCCTGGGGGGGCGCGGCACTGAAGCTTTCTTT
CDR3aa: CASSLGGRGTEAFF

d_gene: .
len: 15
abundance: .
j_gene: TRBJ1-1
v_gene: TRBV30
CDR3nt: TGTGCCTGGAGTGTCGGGGGGGCTGGGAACACTGAAGCTTTCTTT
CDR3aa: CAWSVGGAGNTEAFF

d_gene: .
len: 14
abundance: .
j_gene: TRBJ1-1
v_gene: TRBV19
CDR3nt: TGTGCCAGTAGTATTCAGGGGTTGGACACTGAAGCTTTCTTT
CDR3aa: CASSIQGLDTEAFF

d_gene: .
len: 13
abundance: .
j_gene: TRBJ1-5
v_gene: TRBV12-3/TRBV12-4
CDR3nt: TGTGCCAGCAGTACAGGGATCAATCAGCCCCAGCATTTT
CDR3aa: CASSTGINQPQHF

d_gene: TRBD1
len: 12
abundance: few
j_gene: TRBJ1-5
v_gene: TRBV29-1
CDR3nt: TGCAGCGTTGGGGACAGGAATCAGCCCCAGCATTTT
CDR3aa: CSVGDRNQPQHF